This TCR beta chain was found in a study of T cells in Graves' hyperthyroidism and ophthalmopathy. Across the whole study: The blood sample was taken at first diagnosis, before treatment began.

The CDR3 regions of TCR beta were amplified from RNA transcripts. The study used the HTBI primer set for a first-round RT-PCR of the TCR CDR3. TCRdb re-analysed the multiplex PCR reads in MiXCR, keeping a single row per CDR3 protein. This table has approximately 430,000 distinct CDR3 sequences, 15% to 19% appearing once. Diagnostic assessment was based on clinical symptoms, serum thyroxine and TRAb, thyroid ultrasound and orbital computed tomography. This clonotype has a count of ten or more. Its antigen is not identified. Findings and caveats of the study: A model built on 13 V-J features separated ophthalmopathy from stable hyperthyroidism. Ophthalmopathy, as predicted by the model, came a median 6.5 months after the prediction.

This CDR3 has 14 residues. V lost 7 bases and J 10 bases, leaving 19 bases between the germline ends. The J gene is TRBJ1-4, the V gene TRBV12-3 or TRBV12-4, with D uncertain. The sequenced sample consisted of blood. This clonotype was obtained from a young woman with Graves' hyperthyroidism. The CDR3 DNA reads TGTGCCAGCACTCGATCGGCTGGAAACGGAAAACTGTTTTTT. Translating gives CASTRSAGNGKLFF.